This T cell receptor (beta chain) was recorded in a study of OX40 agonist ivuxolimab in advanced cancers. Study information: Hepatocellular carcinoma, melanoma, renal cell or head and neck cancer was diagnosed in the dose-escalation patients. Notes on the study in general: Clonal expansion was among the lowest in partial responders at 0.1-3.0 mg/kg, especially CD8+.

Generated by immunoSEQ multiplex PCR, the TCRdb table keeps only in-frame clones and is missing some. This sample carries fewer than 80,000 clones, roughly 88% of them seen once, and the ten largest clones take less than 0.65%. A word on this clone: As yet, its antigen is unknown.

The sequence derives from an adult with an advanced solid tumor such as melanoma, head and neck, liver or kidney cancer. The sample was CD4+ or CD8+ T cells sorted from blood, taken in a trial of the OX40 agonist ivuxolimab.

DNA of the CDR3: TGTGCCAGCAGCTCGTCTAGTAAGACAGATACGCAGTATTTT. It translates to CASSSSSKTDTQYF. The V gene is TRBV5-4, the J gene TRBJ2-3; D not certain. The CDR3 runs 14 residues. V lost 3 bases, J lost 3 bases, and 11 bases lay in between. CDR1 and CDR2 from the germline V gene are SGHNT and YYREEE (reference sequence).